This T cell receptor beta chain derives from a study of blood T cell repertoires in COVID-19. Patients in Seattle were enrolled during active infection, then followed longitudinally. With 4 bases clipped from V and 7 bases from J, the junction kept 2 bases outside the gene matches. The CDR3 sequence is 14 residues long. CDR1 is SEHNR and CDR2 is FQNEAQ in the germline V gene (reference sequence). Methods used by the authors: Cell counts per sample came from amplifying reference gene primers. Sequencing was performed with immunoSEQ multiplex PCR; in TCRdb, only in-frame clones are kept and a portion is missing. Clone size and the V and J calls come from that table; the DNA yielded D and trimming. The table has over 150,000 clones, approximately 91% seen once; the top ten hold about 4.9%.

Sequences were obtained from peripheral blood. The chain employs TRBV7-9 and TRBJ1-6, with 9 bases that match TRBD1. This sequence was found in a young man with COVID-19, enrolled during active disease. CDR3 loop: CASSWGQGNSPLHF. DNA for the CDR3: TGTGCCAGCAGCTGGGGACAGGGAAATTCACCCCTCCACTTT.